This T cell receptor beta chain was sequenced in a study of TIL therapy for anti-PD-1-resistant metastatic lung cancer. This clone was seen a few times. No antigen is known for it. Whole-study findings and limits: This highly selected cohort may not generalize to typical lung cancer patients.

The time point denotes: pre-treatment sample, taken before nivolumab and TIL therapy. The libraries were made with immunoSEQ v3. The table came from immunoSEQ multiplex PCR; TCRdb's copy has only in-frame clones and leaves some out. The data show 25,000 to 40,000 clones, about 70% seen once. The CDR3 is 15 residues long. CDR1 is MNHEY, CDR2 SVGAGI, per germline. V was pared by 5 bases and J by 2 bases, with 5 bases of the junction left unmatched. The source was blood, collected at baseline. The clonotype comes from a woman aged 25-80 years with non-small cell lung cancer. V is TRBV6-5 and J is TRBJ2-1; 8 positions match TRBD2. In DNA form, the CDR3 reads TGTGCCAGCAGTAGTAGCGGGGCGACCTACAATGAGCAGTTCTTC. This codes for CASSSSGATYNEQFF.